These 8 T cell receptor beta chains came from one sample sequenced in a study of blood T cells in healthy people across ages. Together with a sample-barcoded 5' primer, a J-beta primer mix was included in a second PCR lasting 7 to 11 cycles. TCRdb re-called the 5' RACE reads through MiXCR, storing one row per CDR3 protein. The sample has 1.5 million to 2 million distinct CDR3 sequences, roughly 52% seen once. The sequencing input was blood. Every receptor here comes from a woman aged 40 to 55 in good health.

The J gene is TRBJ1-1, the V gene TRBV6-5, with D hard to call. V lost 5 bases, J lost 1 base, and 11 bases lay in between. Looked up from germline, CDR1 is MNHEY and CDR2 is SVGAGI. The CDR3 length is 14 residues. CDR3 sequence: CASSTERQNTEAFF. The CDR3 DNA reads TGTGCCAGCAGTACCGAAAGACAGAACACTGAAGCTTTCTTT.

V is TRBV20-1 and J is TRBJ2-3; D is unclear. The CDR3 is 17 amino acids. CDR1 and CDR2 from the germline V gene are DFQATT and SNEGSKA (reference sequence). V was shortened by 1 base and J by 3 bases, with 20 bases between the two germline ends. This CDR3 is CSARVPPSQATTDTQYF. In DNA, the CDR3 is TGCAGTGCTAGAGTCCCCCCGTCCCAAGCTACGACAGATACGCAGTATTTT.

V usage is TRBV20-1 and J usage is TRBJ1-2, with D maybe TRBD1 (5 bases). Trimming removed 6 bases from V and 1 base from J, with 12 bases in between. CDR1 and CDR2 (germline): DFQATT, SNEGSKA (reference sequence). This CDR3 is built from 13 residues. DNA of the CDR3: TGCAGTGCACAGAAAGACAGTAACTATGGCTACACCTTC. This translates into CSAQKDSNYGYTF.

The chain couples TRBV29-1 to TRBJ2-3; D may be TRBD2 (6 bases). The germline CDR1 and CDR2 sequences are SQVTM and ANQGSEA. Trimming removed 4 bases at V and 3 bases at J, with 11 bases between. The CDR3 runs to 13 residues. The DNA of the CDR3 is TGCAGCGTTGTTGCGGGAACTACAGATACGCAGTATTTT. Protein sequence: CSVVAGTTDTQYF.

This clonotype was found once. The chain's CDR3 is CSVEKYRAASADTQYF. The CDR3 coding sequence is TGCAGCGTTGAAAAGTACAGGGCCGCTAGCGCAGATACGCAGTATTTT. The chain links TRBV29-1 to TRBJ2-3; D possibly matches TRBD1 or TRBD2 (6 bases each). CDR1 is SQVTM and CDR2 is ANQGSEA in the germline V gene. V was pared by 2 bases and J by 4 bases, with 19 bases between. The CDR3 is 16 amino acids.

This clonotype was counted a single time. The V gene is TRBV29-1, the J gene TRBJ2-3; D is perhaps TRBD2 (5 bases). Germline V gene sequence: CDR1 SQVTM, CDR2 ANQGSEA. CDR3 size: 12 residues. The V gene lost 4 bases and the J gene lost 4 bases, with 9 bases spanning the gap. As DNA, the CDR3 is TGCAGCGTTGGGGAGTTAGCAGATACGCAGTATTTT. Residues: CSVGELADTQYF.

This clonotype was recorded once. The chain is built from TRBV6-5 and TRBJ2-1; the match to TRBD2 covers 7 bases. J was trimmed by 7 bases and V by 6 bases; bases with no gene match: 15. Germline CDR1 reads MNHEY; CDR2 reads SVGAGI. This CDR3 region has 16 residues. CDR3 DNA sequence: TGTGCCAGCAGGTTTGGGGAGGGGATCACGACGAATGAGCAGTTCTTC. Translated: CASRFGEGITTNEQFF.

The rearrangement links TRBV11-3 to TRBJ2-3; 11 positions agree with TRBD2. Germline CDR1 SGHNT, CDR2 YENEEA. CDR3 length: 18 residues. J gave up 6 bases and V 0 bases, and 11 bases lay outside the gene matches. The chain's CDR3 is CASSLESVAGGPRDTQYF. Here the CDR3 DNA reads TGTGCCAGCAGCTTAGAGTCCGTAGCGGGGGGGCCCCGGGATACGCAGTATTTT.